The clone carrying this T cell receptor beta chain occurred a few times. The sample is drawn from a study of shared clonotypes between healthy human individuals. Profiling relied on immunoSEQ multiplex PCR, and the TCRdb table lists in-frame clones only, not all of them. The sample yields roughly 480,000 clones, around 79% seen once. The sequence derives from a woman aged 40 to 50 in good health. Some clones in this sample may be carry-over from other donors' samples. The sample taken for sequencing was PBMCs.

The CDR3 sequence is CAWSGILVAGELFF. The CDR3 DNA reads as TGTGCCTGGAGTGGGATCTTGGTTGCCGGGGAGCTGTTTTTT. The chain couples TRBV30 to TRBJ2-2; no reliable D call. V lost 1 base to trimming and J lost 6 bases, with 12 bases between them. Germline-derived CDR1 and CDR2 are GTSNPN and SVGIG (reference sequence). This CDR3 has 14 residues.